The 18 T cell receptor beta chains listed next were all sequenced from one sample in a study of T cells after posttransplantation cyclophosphamide. Profiling relied on immunoSEQ multiplex PCR, and the TCRdb table lists in-frame clones only, not all of them. Here the sample spans 20,000 to 25,000 clones, approximately 87% being singletons. A marrow graft followed busulfan-fludarabine conditioning, with cyclophosphamide on days +3 and +4. The starting material was PBMCs, obtained after allogeneic stem cell transplant with posttransplant cyclophosphamide. These receptors all come from a female patient younger than 45 who received an allogeneic stem cell transplant from an unrelated donor, was CMV-positive, and had no GVHD. Certain T cells may be donor cells from the graft.

The V gene is TRBV15, the J gene TRBJ2-5, with a tentative D call TRBD1 (6 bases). Trimming took 0 bases from V and 4 from J, leaving 12 bases between them. Germline CDR1 LNHNV, CDR2 YYDKDF (reference sequence). The CDR3 is 15 residues long. CDR3 bases: TGTGCCACCAGCAGAGATCCGGGACACATAGAGACCCAGTACTTC. Residues: CATSRDPGHIETQYF.

This clone occurred once. J is TRBJ2-3 and V is TRBV6-4, with 7 bases matching TRBD2. Unmatched junction bases numbered 10, after V lost 6 bases and J lost 4 bases. Per the germline V gene, CDR1 is MRHNA and CDR2 is SNTAGT. This CDR3 has 15 residues. CDR3 nucleotide sequence: TGTGCCAGCAGGGCGGTAGCTAGCGGTGCAGATACGCAGTATTTT. Translating it yields CASRAVASGADTQYF.

The chain uses TRBV11-3 and TRBJ2-3; D may be TRBD2 (6 bases). The CDR3 consists of 15 residues. In germline, CDR1 is SGHNT, CDR2 YENEEA. Deletions cut 5 bases from V and 5 bases from J, with 17 bases between. The CDR3 loop reads CASSPGVAEEDTQYF. The DNA for the CDR3 is TGTGCCAGCAGCCCCGGAGTAGCGGAGGAAGATACGCAGTATTTT.

The chain combines TRBV9 with TRBJ1-1; D gene unclear. CDR1 and CDR2 from the germline V gene are SGDLS and YYNGEE. Trimming took 5 bases from V and 2 from J, leaving 13 bases between them. This CDR3 contains 14 residues. DNA for the CDR3: TGTGCCAGCAGTTGGGGAACGGGAAACACTGAAGCTTTCTTT. Amino acids: CASSWGTGNTEAFF.

The J gene is TRBJ2-3, the V gene TRBV30; 7 positions agree with TRBD2. The V gene end was trimmed by 8 bases and the J gene end by 6 bases; junction bases not matched to a gene: 8. This CDR3 spans 12 amino acids. CDR1 GTSNPN and CDR2 SVGIG come from the germline V gene (reference sequence). In DNA, the CDR3 is TGTGCCCGGGGGGACCCGCGTGATACGCAGTATTTT. Protein: CARGDPRDTQYF.

The J gene is TRBJ2-3, the V gene TRBV18, with 7 bases identical to TRBD2. The CDR3 is 17 amino acids. Unmatched junction bases numbered 9, after V lost 3 bases and J lost 0 bases. Germline CDR1 is KGHSH and CDR2 is LQKENI. DNA for the CDR3: TGTGCCAGCTCACCCTTGTTTCCTAGCGGCAGCACAGATACGCAGTATTTT. Translated: CASSPLFPSGSTDTQYF.

This clone was found once. V gene TRBV7-2 combines with J gene TRBJ2-1; TRBD2 agrees at 11 bases. Germline CDR1 reads SGHTA; CDR2 reads FQGNSA. This CDR3 is built from 16 residues. Losses at the gene ends were 0 bases for V and 9 bases for J; bases not matched to a gene: 7. The CDR3 DNA follows: TGTGCCAGCAGCTTAGCGGGGTCTAGCGGGGGGAGTGAGCAGTTCTTC. It yields the protein CASSLAGSSGGSEQFF.

This rearrangement joins TRBV4-3 to TRBJ2-5; 10 nucleotides match TRBD1. The CDR3 loop spans 17 amino acids. The V segment lost 1 base and the J segment 5 bases; nucleotides outside the gene matches: 10. Per germline, CDR1 LGHNA and CDR2 YSLEER. The CDR3 DNA reads as TGCGCCAGCAGCCAAGGGGGGGACGGGACAGGGGTCGAGACCCAGTACTTC. It codes for CASSQGGDGTGVETQYF.

This clone was observed a few times. In DNA form, the CDR3 reads TGTGCCAGCAAACCACAGGCGGGGTCCTACAATGAGCAGTTCTTC. Protein product: CASKPQAGSYNEQFF. The gene calls are TRBV2 and TRBJ2-1; D may be TRBD2 (6 bases). Trimming cost V 7 bases and J 1 base, with 14 bases left between them. Per germline, CDR1 SNHLY and CDR2 FYNNEI. This CDR3 spans 15 amino acids.

This chain links TRBV28 with TRBJ2-5; tentatively, D is TRBD2 (6 bases). The CDR3 covers 10 residues. Trimming shortened V by 8 bases and J by 5 bases, and 6 bases separated the two germline ends. CDR1 and CDR2 from the germline V gene are MDHEN and SYDVKM. CDR3 coding DNA: TGTGCCAGCGGGGGGGAGACCCAGTACTTC. As protein: CASGGETQYF.

This CDR3 reads CASTDTRQGGGYTF. The CDR3 DNA reads as TGTGCCAGCACGGATACTCGACAGGGGGGGGGCTACACCTTC. The chain has TRBV7-9 and TRBJ1-2; the match to TRBD1 covers 9 bases. The CDR3 has 14 amino acids. V gave up 7 bases and J gave up 8 bases; unmatched junction bases: 11. The germline gives CDR1 SEHNR, CDR2 FQNEAQ (reference sequence).

The rearrangement uses TRBV28 and TRBJ1-1, with no clear D. Trimming pared 6 bases from V and 0 bases from J, leaving 8 bases between. CDR1 MDHEN and CDR2 SYDVKM come from the germline V gene. This CDR3 has 13 amino acids. CDR3 region: CASSGRVNTEAFF. CDR3 nucleotides: TGTGCCAGCAGCGGTCGGGTGAACACTGAAGCTTTCTTT.

The chain carries TRBV27 and TRBJ1-6, with 11 bases identical to TRBD1. J was trimmed by 7 bases and V by 4 bases; bases with no gene match: 6. Germline CDR1 reads MNHEY; CDR2 reads SMNVEV (reference sequence). CDR3 length: 16 amino acids. CDR3 sequence (DNA): TGTGCCAGCAGTTCCGGGACAGGGGGTTCAAATTCACCCCTCCACTTT. It translates to CASSSGTGGSNSPLHF.

This sequence joins TRBV7-8 and TRBJ2-1; 8 nucleotides align to TRBD1. CDR1 and CDR2 from the germline V gene are SGHVS and FQNEAQ. The CDR3 runs 17 residues. J was trimmed by 2 bases and V by 4 bases; bases with no gene match: 10. DNA of the CDR3: TGTGCCAGCAGCTGGGCGGGACAGGCCGCCCCCTACAATGAGCAGTTCTTC. It codes for CASSWAGQAAPYNEQFF.

This sequence joins TRBV18 and TRBJ1-4; possible D gene TRBD1, 5 bases. The germline CDR1 and CDR2 sequences are KGHSH and LQKENI. The CDR3 length is 16 residues. Trimming pared 4 bases from V and 0 bases from J, leaving 12 bases between. The CDR3 region is CASSRGRLATNEKLFF. The CDR3 bases are TGTGCCAGCTCACGGGGCCGGCTGGCAACTAATGAAAAACTGTTTTTT.

The chain couples TRBV9 to TRBJ1-2; 8 bases fit TRBD1. V shed 0 bases and J 6 bases; nucleotides not matched to a gene: 4. The CDR3 loop spans 14 amino acids. Germline V gene data show CDR1 as SGDLS and CDR2 as YYNGEE. The chain's CDR3 is CASSVGQGANGYTF. In DNA form, the CDR3 reads TGTGCCAGCAGCGTAGGCCAGGGGGCCAATGGCTACACCTTC.

V and J are TRBV9 and TRBJ2-7; 9 positions agree with TRBD1. Germline V gene sequence: CDR1 SGDLS, CDR2 YYNGEE. The CDR3 sequence is 15 residues long. Trimming removed 4 bases from V and 6 bases from J; junction bases left unmatched: 11. CDR3 protein: CASSPSGTGIIEQYF. The CDR3 coding sequence is TGTGCCAGCAGCCCAAGCGGGACAGGGATAATCGAGCAGTACTTC.

The chain combines TRBV28 with TRBJ1-2; the D gene is possibly TRBD1 (6 bases). The V and J ends lost 1 base and 4 bases respectively, with 16 bases between them. Germline V gene sequence: CDR1 MDHEN, CDR2 SYDVKM. CDR3 length: 16 amino acids. The CDR3: CASSLSRDKGLYGYTF. CDR3 nucleotide sequence: TGTGCCAGCAGTTTATCCCGGGACAAAGGGCTCTATGGCTACACCTTC.